This is a list of T cell receptor beta chains from one sample in a study of blood T cell repertoires in COVID-19. Sequencing was performed with immunoSEQ multiplex PCR; in TCRdb, only in-frame clones are kept and a portion is missing. The table has around 65,000 clones, 82% seen once; the top ten hold about 40%. The specimen was peripheral blood. These TCRs come from a human donor in a cohort sampled during active COVID-19. The conserved cysteine and the conserved F or W are not part of the CDR3 here.

J | V | CDR3
TRBJ2-3 | TRBV24-1 | ATSDPAGADTQY
TRBJ2-3 | TRBV9 | ASSVGTTDTQY
TRBJ2-1 | TRBV3-1/TRBV3-2 | ASSQAGTGNGEQF
TRBJ1-2 | TRBV5-6 | ASSLVDRETNGYT
TRBJ1-2 | TRBV19 | ASSMGQTYGYT
TRBJ2-2 | TRBV3-1/TRBV3-2 | ASSQRLWDRINTGELF
TRBJ2-1 | TRBV19 | ASEEGGSYNEQF
TRBJ2-1 | TRBV7-3 | ASSSWDREVNEQF
TRBJ1-5 | TRBV11-2 | ASRGQGGNQPQH
TRBJ1-2 | TRBV6-5 | ASSYGAGYT
TRBJ2-7 | TRBV30 | AWSRRLRTSEEQY
TRBJ1-2 | TRBV3-1/TRBV3-2 | ASSQVLRTAPGGYT
TRBJ2-7 | TRBV7-6 | ASSLVVAGVENEQY
TRBJ2-6 | TRBV5-4 | ASSGPGGRANVLT
TRBJ2-7 | TRBV5-1 | ASSSGQVKSYEQY
TRBJ2-7 | TRBV6-2/TRBV6-3 | ASSTTGVGQY
TRBJ2-6 | TRBV9 | ASSVSVSGSGANVLT
TRBJ2-3 | TRBV5-1 | ASTRPEEADTQY
TRBJ1-1 | TRBV27 | ASSLRRTGGTEAF
TRBJ2-7 | TRBV9 | ASSGDRGAYEQY
TRBJ2-3 | TRBV4-1 | ASSQTGLAGEDTQY
TRBJ2-1 | TRBV7-9 | ASSLIGAEQF
TRBJ2-1 | TRBV5-8 | ASSLGQGARKGGNEQF
TRBJ1-3 | TRBV9 | ASSGRGTGNTIY
TRBJ2-1 | TRBV18 | ASSPSSGGAYNEQF
TRBJ2-3 | TRBV7-8 | ASRFRGGVTDTQY
TRBJ1-1 | TRBV18 | ASSEGTGGSTEAF
TRBJ2-3 | TRBV14 | ASSRDVGLAEDTQY
TRBJ2-3 | TRBV28 | ASRSRTGKGDTQY
TRBJ2-2 | TRBV6-5 | ASMSQGASGELF
TRBJ2-5 | TRBV5-1 | ASSLGVGGETQY
TRBJ1-2 | TRBV28 | ASTQKRGLGYT
TRBJ2-7 | TRBV5-4 | ASSLAGTNYEQY
TRBJ2-4 | TRBV5-1 | ASSSGTGGAEIGKNIQY
TRBJ1-5 | TRBV10-3 | AISVEGNQPQH
TRBJ2-1 | TRBV9 | ASSVDWVRGGYYNEQF
TRBJ1-5 | TRBV27 | ASSLRTGSNQPQH
TRBJ1-2 | TRBV30 | AWTAGVLGYT
TRBJ2-1 | TRBV15 | ATSRGSGGTNEQF
TRBJ1-1 | TRBV6-5 | ASSRLGAGNTEAF
TRBJ1-1 | TRBV9 | ASSVGRGSWTEAF
TRBJ1-1 | TRBV5-1 | ASSVGIMNTEAF
TRBJ1-1 | TRBV19 | ASSNTGDTEAF
TRBJ2-7 | TRBV7-6 | ASSLGPGYEQY
TRBJ2-2 | TRBV4-1 | ASSRQAGIDTGELF
TRBJ2-3 | TRBV5-4 | ASSRQGPLTTDTQY
TRBJ2-7 | TRBV9 | ASSATPGARYEQY
TRBJ2-1 | TRBV11-3 | ASSDNRGSRYNEQF
TRBJ1-6 | TRBV4-3 | ASSLDRERSNSPLH
TRBJ2-2 | TRBV18 | ASSPLVAELF
TRBJ2-1 | TRBV19 | ASCGLGRGAVYNEQF
TRBJ1-5 | TRBV5-8 | ASSLDGSSNQPQH
TRBJ2-2 | TRBV7-9 | ASSLPGQGNTGELF
TRBJ1-4 | TRBV19 | ASKKQGVGEKLF
TRBJ2-3 | TRBV5-4 | ASSKALGSGGADTQY
TRBJ1-5 | TRBV3-1/TRBV3-2 | ASSQVAGGRQPQH